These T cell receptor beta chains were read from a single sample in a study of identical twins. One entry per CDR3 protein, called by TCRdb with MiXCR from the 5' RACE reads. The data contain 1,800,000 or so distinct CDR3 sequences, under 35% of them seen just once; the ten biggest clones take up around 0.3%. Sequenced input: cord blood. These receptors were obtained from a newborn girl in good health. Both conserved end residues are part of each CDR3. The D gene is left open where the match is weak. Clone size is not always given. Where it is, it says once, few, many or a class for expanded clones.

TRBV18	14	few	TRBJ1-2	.	CASSPGDQNYGYTF	TGTGCCAGCTCACCAGGGGACCAAAACTATGGCTACACCTTC
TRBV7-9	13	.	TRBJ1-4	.	CASGLYLQAKLFF	TGTGCCAGCGGCTTATATTTACAGGCAAAACTGTTTTTT
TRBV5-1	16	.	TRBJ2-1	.	CASSLALQGLYNEQFF	TGCGCCAGCAGCTTGGCCCTACAGGGACTATACAATGAGCAGTTCTTC
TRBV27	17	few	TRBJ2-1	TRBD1	CASSQRQGILSYNEQFF	TGTGCCAGCAGCCAAAGACAGGGCATCCTATCCTACAATGAGCAGTTCTTC
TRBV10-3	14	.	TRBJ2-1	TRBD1	CAISDRGWVNEQFF	TGTGCCATCAGCGACAGGGGGTGGGTCAATGAGCAGTTCTTC
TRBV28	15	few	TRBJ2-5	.	CASSLWGTFGETQYF	TGTGCCAGCAGTTTATGGGGGACCTTCGGGGAGACCCAGTACTTC
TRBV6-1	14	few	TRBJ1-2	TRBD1	CASSGGTAYYGYTF	TGTGCCAGCAGTGGGGGGACAGCTTATTATGGCTACACCTTC
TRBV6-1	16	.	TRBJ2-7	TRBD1	CASSVFTGGQTYEQYF	TGTGCCAGCAGCGTCTTCACAGGGGGCCAAACCTACGAGCAGTACTTC
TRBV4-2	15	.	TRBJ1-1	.	CASSQGATGNTEAFF	TGTGCCAGCAGCCAAGGGGCGACAGGGAACACTGAAGCTTTCTTT
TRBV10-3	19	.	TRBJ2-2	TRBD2	CAISESGLAGGGSTGELFF	TGTGCCATCAGTGAGTCTGGACTAGCGGGAGGTGGTAGCACCGGGGAGCTGTTTTTT
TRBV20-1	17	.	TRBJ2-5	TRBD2	CSARDIPGLAVQETQYF	TGCAGTGCTAGAGACATCCCGGGACTAGCGGTCCAAGAGACCCAGTACTTC
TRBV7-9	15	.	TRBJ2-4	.	CASSLFRGGENIQYF	TGTGCCAGCAGCTTATTTCGAGGGGGGGAAAACATTCAGTACTTC
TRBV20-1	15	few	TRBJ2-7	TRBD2	CSARAASGSRHEQYF	TGCAGTGCTAGAGCGGCTAGCGGGAGTCGCCACGAGCAGTACTTC
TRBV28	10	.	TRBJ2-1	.	CACSFPEQFF	TGTGCCTGCAGTTTTCCTGAGCAGTTCTTC
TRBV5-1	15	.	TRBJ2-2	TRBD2	CASSWTSGGPGELFF	TGCGCCAGCAGCTGGACTAGCGGGGGACCCGGGGAGCTGTTTTTT
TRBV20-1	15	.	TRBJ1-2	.	CSAGKDNLYSPGYTF	TGCAGTGCTGGCAAGGACAACCTCTATTCGCCCGGCTACACCTTC
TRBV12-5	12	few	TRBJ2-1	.	CASGLGDVHRFF	TGTGCTAGTGGTTTGGGGGACGTACACCGGTTCTTC
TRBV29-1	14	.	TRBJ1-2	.	CSVVRQCSSYGYTF	TGCAGCGTTGTACGACAGTGCAGCTCCTATGGCTACACCTTC
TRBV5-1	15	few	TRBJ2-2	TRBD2	CASSSTSGNTGELFF	TGCGCCAGCAGCTCCACTAGCGGGAACACCGGGGAGCTGTTTTTT
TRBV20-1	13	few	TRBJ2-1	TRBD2	CSASQTSADEQFF	TGCAGTGCTAGCCAGACTAGCGCCGATGAGCAGTTCTTC
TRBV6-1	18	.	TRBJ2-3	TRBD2	CASSEMGSSGRAPDTQYF	TGTGCCAGCAGTGAAATGGGGTCGAGCGGGAGGGCCCCAGATACGCAGTATTTT
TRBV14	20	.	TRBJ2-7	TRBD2	CASSQVPGLAGEGPDNEQYF	TGTGCCAGCAGCCAAGTTCCCGGACTAGCGGGAGAAGGTCCGGACAATGAGCAGTACTTC
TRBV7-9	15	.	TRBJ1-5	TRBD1	CASSLSGQAGQPQHF	TGTGCCAGCAGCTTAAGTGGACAGGCGGGTCAGCCCCAGCATTTT
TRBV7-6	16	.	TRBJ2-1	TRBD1	CASSSKGAGSYNEQFF	TGTGCCAGCAGCTCAAAGGGGGCAGGCTCCTACAATGAGCAGTTCTTC
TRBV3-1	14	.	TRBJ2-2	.	CASSPGGITGELFF	TGTGCCAGCAGCCCTGGGGGCATCACCGGGGAGCTGTTTTTT
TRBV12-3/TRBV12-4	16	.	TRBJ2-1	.	CASSPGTRTYLNEQFF	TGTGCCAGCAGTCCCGGGACTCGCACGTACCTCAATGAGCAGTTCTTC
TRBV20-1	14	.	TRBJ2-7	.	CSARGTTLLYEQYF	TGCAGTGCTAGGGGGACCACCCTCCTATACGAGCAGTACTTC
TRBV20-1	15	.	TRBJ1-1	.	CSARGRRGASTEAFF	TGCAGTGCTAGAGGCCGTAGGGGGGCCAGCACTGAAGCTTTCTTT
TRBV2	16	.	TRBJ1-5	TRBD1	CASSGRDSHSNQPQHF	TGTGCCAGCAGTGGCCGGGACAGCCATAGCAATCAGCCCCAGCATTTT
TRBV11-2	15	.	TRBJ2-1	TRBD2	CASSLRAGGFYEQFF	TGTGCCAGCAGCTTGAGGGCGGGGGGCTTTTACGAGCAGTTCTTC
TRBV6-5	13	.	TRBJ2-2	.	CASKPPNTGELFF	TGTGCCAGCAAACCTCCGAACACCGGGGAGCTGTTTTTT
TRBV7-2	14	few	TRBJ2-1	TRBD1	CASRQQQGVYEQFF	TGTGCCAGCAGACAGCAACAGGGGGTCTATGAGCAGTTCTTC
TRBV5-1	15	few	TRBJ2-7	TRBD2	CASRGGGSSYNEQYF	TGCGCCAGCAGAGGCGGGGGAAGCTCCTACAATGAGCAGTACTTC
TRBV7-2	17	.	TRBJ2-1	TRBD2	CASSLVKRGPPYNEQFF	TGTGCCAGCAGCTTAGTTAAGCGGGGGCCTCCCTACAATGAGCAGTTCTTC
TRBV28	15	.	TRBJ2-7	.	CASTQLIGQGYEQYF	TGTGCCAGCACCCAACTAATAGGGCAGGGCTACGAGCAGTACTTC
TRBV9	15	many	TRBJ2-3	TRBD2	CASSVGGLSTDTQYF	TGTGCCAGCAGCGTCGGGGGGTTAAGCACAGATACGCAGTATTTT
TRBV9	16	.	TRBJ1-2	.	CASSVAGREANYGYTF	TGTGCCAGCAGCGTAGCGGGCAGGGAGGCTAACTATGGCTACACCTTC
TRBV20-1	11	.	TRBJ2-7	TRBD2	CSASGGGEQYF	TGCAGTGCTAGTGGGGGGGGTGAGCAGTACTTC
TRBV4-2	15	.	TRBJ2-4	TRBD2	CASMSGSGSRDIQYF	TGTGCCAGCATGTCGGGGAGCGGGAGTCGTGACATTCAGTACTTC
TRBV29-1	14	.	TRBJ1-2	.	CSVRSGRRNYGYTF	TGCAGCGTCCGCTCAGGGAGGCGTAACTATGGCTACACCTTC